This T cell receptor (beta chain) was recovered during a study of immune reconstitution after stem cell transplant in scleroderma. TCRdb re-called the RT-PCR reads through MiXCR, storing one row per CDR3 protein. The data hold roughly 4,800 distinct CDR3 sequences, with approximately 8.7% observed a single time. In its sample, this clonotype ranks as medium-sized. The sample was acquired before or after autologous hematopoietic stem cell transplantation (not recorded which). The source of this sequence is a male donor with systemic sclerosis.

CDR3: CASSRLQGDTQYF. CDR3 DNA sequence: TGTGCCAGCAGCCGGCTACAGGGGGATACGCAGTATTTT. J is TRBJ2-3 and V is TRBV3-1, with 7 bases matching TRBD1. CDR1 and CDR2 (germline): LGHDT, YNNKEL (reference sequence). The junction had 4 bases not matched to a gene; V was cut back by 4 bases and J by 6 bases. This CDR3 is 13 amino acids long.